This TCR beta chain was sequenced for a study of cytomegalovirus exposure and HLA in healthy donors. Study-level points and caveats: There were a few CMV-associated chains whose specificity for CMV antigens was confirmed in vitro. TCR beta chain V- and J-gene trimming was linked, in a later analysis, to a missense variant in DCLRE1C. Later work showed greater clonal expansion in HLA-associated TCR beta chains than in equally common others.

Notes on this clone: Antigen specificity is unknown.

Amplification used 60 Vbeta primers and 13 Jbeta primers. The data were produced by immunoSEQ multiplex PCR, yet TCRdb's version contains in-frame clones alone and is incomplete. This sample has about 200,000 clones, with about four fifths found just once. The CDR3 consists of 15 residues. Germline lookup yields CDR1 SGHTA and CDR2 FQGNSA. Trimming left V 1 base short and J 4 bases short, with 13 bases between. The genes are TRBV7-2 and TRBJ1-2; D gene ambiguous. The sequenced sample consisted of PBMCs. The clonotype comes from a young man in good health and CMV-seronegative. The CDR3 protein is CASSLDRGLGYGYTF. Written as DNA, the CDR3 is TGTGCCAGCAGCTTAGATCGCGGGCTGGGCTATGGCTACACCTTC.